The clone carrying this TCR beta chain has just one count. Its antigen is unknown. These data come from a study of T cells in Graves' hyperthyroidism and ophthalmopathy. Broader study findings: Blood also held most thyroid clonotypes expanded beyond 0.001.

RNA transcripts served as the template for amplifying TCR beta CDR3 regions. Carried out on the TCR CDR3, a first-round RT-PCR used the HTBI primer set. One entry per CDR3 protein, called by TCRdb with MiXCR from the multiplex PCR reads. This table holds fewer than 750,000 distinct CDR3 sequences, 46% found once. Germline assignment: CDR1 SEHNR and CDR2 FQNEAQ (reference sequence). This CDR3 spans 14 amino acids. The sample comprised peripheral blood or thyroid tissue (not recorded which). This rearrangement joins TRBV7-9 to TRBJ1-5; 7 nucleotides match TRBD1. The tail of the sequence fits TRBJ2-3 better, so the J call may be wrong. The receptor was derived from a woman aged 18-29 years with Graves' hyperthyroidism. The CDR3 coding sequence is TGTGCCAGCAGCTTGGTAGGGACAGATCAGCCCCAGTATTTT. It encodes CASSLVGTDQPQYF.